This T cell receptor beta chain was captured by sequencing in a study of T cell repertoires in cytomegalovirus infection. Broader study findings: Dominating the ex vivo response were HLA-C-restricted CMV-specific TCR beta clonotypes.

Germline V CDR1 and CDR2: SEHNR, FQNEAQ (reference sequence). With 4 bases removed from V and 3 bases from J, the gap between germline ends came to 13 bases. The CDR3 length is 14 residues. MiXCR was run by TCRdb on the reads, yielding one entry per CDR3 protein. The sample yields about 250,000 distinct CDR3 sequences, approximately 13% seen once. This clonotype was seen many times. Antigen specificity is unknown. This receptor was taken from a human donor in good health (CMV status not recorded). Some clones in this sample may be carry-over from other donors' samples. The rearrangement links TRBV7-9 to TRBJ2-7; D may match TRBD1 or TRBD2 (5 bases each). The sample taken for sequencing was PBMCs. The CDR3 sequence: CASSSPGRLYEQYF. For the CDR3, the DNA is TGTGCCAGCAGCTCGCCGGGACGGCTCTACGAGCAGTACTTC.